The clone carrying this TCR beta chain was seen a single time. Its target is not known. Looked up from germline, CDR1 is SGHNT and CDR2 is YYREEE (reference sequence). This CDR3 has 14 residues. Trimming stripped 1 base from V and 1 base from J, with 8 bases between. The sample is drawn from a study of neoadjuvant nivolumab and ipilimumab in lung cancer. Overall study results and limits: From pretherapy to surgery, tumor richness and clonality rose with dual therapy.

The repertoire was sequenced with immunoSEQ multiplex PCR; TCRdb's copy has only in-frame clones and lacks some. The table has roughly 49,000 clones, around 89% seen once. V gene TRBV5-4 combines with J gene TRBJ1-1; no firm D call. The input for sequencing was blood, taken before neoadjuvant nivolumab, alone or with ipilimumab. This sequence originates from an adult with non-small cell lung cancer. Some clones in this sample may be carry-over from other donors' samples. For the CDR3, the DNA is TGTGCCAGCAGCTTGTTCTCGGGGAACACTGAAGCTTTCTTT. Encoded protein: CASSLFSGNTEAFF.